The rows below give T cell receptor beta chains drawn from one sample of a study of human T cells and chemical hapten exposure. TCRdb used MiXCR to reprocess the RACE reads, holding one entry per CDR3 protein. The sample yields 30,000 to 40,000 distinct CDR3 sequences, around 12% seen once. Source: whole blood, taken in connection with sensitization to the hapten diphenylcyclopropenone (DPC). The receptor source for this set is a woman aged 35 to 49 with alopecia areata. Some clones in this sample may be carry-over from other donors' samples. The CDR3 runs from the conserved cysteine through the conserved F or W. Each record gives: J gene, D gene, clone size, V gene, CDR3 DNA, CDR3 protein. A D gene is named only where the DNA matches it firmly. Only some rows state a clone size, as once, few, many or a class for expanded clones.

>TRBJ2-1|.|few|TRBV18
TGTGCCAGCTCACAAGGGACGGACAATGAGCAGTTCTTC
CASSQGTDNEQFF
>TRBJ2-3|.|many|TRBV7-2
TGTGCCAGCAGCTTCAGGTGGCGGGCAGATACGCAGTATTTT
CASSFRWRADTQYF
>TRBJ2-2|TRBD1|few|TRBV29-1
TGCAGCGTTCGGACAGGGTTGACCGGGGAGCTGTTTTTT
CSVRTGLTGELFF
>TRBJ1-3|TRBD1|many|TRBV18
TGTGCCAGCTCACCACAGGGGACAGGGGCTGGAAACACCATATATTTT
CASSPQGTGAGNTIYF
>TRBJ2-1|TRBD2|many|TRBV6-6
TGTGCCAGCCTAATTGGACTAGCGGGGCACAATGAGCAGTTCTTC
CASLIGLAGHNEQFF
>TRBJ2-7|.|few|TRBV28
TGTGCCAGCAGTCTCGGACGCGAGCAGTACTTC
CASSLGREQYF
>TRBJ1-3|.|many|TRBV5-4
TGTGCCAGCAGCTTGGGACTACAGGGATCGACTGGAAACACCATATATTTT
CASSLGLQGSTGNTIYF
>TRBJ2-1|.|few|TRBV11-2
TGTGCCAGCAGCAAACATGCCTCGCTAGGGGGGATCTACAATGAGCAGTTCTTC
CASSKHASLGGIYNEQFF
>TRBJ1-6|.|few|TRBV6-5
TGTGCCAGCAGTTACGCGGGCGCCTATAATTCACCCCTCCACTTT
CASSYAGAYNSPLHF
>TRBJ2-5|.|few|TRBV7-2
TGTGCCAGCAGCTCCGCCCGGTCGACGACCCAGTACTTC
CASSSARSTTQYF
>TRBJ2-6|.|many|TRBV20-1
TGCAGTGCTAGCTCTGGGGCCAACGTCCTGACTTTC
CSASSGANVLTF
>TRBJ2-7|.|many|TRBV27
TGTGCCAGCAGTCTCGGGACCTCCTACGAGCAGTACTTC
CASSLGTSYEQYF
>TRBJ2-7|.|medium-sized|TRBV7-9
TGTGCCAGCAGCCAGTGGCAGGGTAAATACGAGCAGTACTTC
CASSQWQGKYEQYF
>TRBJ1-5|.|many|TRBV12-3/TRBV12-4
TGTGCCAGCAGCCCTAGTAGAGCAGGGCGCAATCAGCCCCAGCATTTT
CASSPSRAGRNQPQHF
>TRBJ2-1|.|many|TRBV20-1
TGCAGCTCCGTCTCCTACAATGAGCAGTTCTTC
CSSVSYNEQFF
>TRBJ1-5|.|many|TRBV4-2
TGTGCCAGCAGCCAAGAGTGGCAGGCCTATCAGCCCCAGCATTTT
CASSQEWQAYQPQHF
>TRBJ1-4|.|.|TRBV21-1
TGTGCCAGCAGCATCCAAAAACTGTTTTTT
CASSIQKLFF
>TRBJ2-1|.|few|TRBV3-1
TGTGCCAGCAGCCAACCTGGGGGATGGGGAAATGAGCAGTTCTTC
CASSQPGGWGNEQFF
>TRBJ2-1|TRBD2|.|TRBV5-1
TGCGCCAGCAGCTTGACTAGCGGGGGGGCCAGCTCCTACAATGAGCAGTTCTTC
CASSLTSGGASSYNEQFF
>TRBJ2-1|.|few|TRBV7-9
TGTGCCAGCAGCTTAGGTCCGAGCTCCTACAATGAGCAGTTCTTC
CASSLGPSSYNEQFF
>TRBJ2-7|.|many|TRBV25-1
TGTGCCAGCAGTGAAGGGCGGGCGCAGTACTTC
CASSEGRAQYF
>TRBJ1-1|.|.|TRBV20-1
TGCAGTGCTAGGGGGGGGGCTGAAGCTTTCTTT
CSARGGAEAFF
>TRBJ2-5|.|many|TRBV6-1
TGTGCCAGCAGTGATAAGGTTGGAGGGGCAGAGACCCAGTACTTC
CASSDKVGGAETQYF
>TRBJ1-6|TRBD1|.|TRBV11-3
TGTGCCAGCAGCTCGGGACAGCCCAATTCACCCCTCCACTTT
CASSSGQPNSPLHF
>TRBJ1-2|TRBD1|.|TRBV7-9
TGTGCCAGCAGCCGATTGACAGGGAATAACTATGGCTACACCTTC
CASSRLTGNNYGYTF
>TRBJ2-7|TRBD1|many|TRBV20-1
TGCAGTGCTGACCCGACAGGGGTCAACGAGCAGTACTTC
CSADPTGVNEQYF
>TRBJ2-4|TRBD1|few|TRBV7-9
TGTGCCAGCCAAGTTATAACAGGGGAGGCCAAAAACATTCAGTACTTC
CASQVITGEAKNIQYF
>TRBJ2-1|.|.|TRBV3-1
TGTGCCAGCAGCCAATTCGCGGATGAGCAGTTCTTC
CASSQFADEQFF
>TRBJ1-2|.|few|TRBV28
TGTGCCAGCAGTCCCATCGGGGATTCAATCTATGGCTACACCTTC
CASSPIGDSIYGYTF
>TRBJ2-7|TRBD1|few|TRBV28
TGTGCCAGCAGTCCCAGGACAGGGGTGCCACGAGAGCAGTACTTC
CASSPRTGVPREQYF
>TRBJ1-5|.|.|TRBV6-2/TRBV6-3
TGTGCCAGCAGCCCCGACAGGTTCAGTCAGCCCCAGCATTTT
CASSPDRFSQPQHF
>TRBJ2-7|TRBD2|many|TRBV29-1
TGCAGCGCCCTAGCGGGGGGCCTCTACGAGCAGTACTTC
CSALAGGLYEQYF
>TRBJ2-1|TRBD1|many|TRBV7-9
TGTGCCAGCAGCTTAACCCAGGGGGATGAGCAGTTCTTC
CASSLTQGDEQFF
>TRBJ1-1|TRBD1|many|TRBV18
TGTGCCAGCTCACCCTATCAAGGACAGGGGAGCACTGAAGCTTTCTTT
CASSPYQGQGSTEAFF
>TRBJ2-3|TRBD1|few|TRBV27
TGTGCCAGCAGTCACAGGGGGACAGATACGCAGTATTTT
CASSHRGTDTQYF
>TRBJ1-3|.|many|TRBV9
TGTGCCAGCAGCGTAGGGGGAAACACCATATATTTT
CASSVGGNTIYF
>TRBJ1-1|.|few|TRBV28
TGTGCCAGCGGTCCCCTTGTGGCTGAAGCTTTCTTT
CASGPLVAEAFF
>TRBJ1-3|.|many|TRBV6-5
TGTGCCAGCAGACAGGCCTCTGGAAACACCATATATTTT
CASRQASGNTIYF